This entry lists 29 T cell receptor beta chains sequenced from one sample in a study of T cell responses to AZD1222 COVID-19 vaccine. Data came from immunoSEQ multiplex PCR; TCRdb stores just in-frame clones and leaves some out. The sample yields fewer than 250,000 clones, approximately 92% seen once. The sequenced sample was peripheral blood, obtained on day 0 of AZD1222 vaccination. The source is an adult in good health.

The J gene is TRBJ1-3, the V gene TRBV6-5; no reliable D call. CDR1 is MNHEY, CDR2 SVGAGI, per germline. Trimming removed 6 bases from V and 3 bases from J, with 9 bases in between. This CDR3 is 13 amino acids long. The CDR3 DNA sequence: TGTGCCAGCAGGGTCAGAAATGGAAACACCATATATTTT. Protein: CASRVRNGNTIYF.

This chain links TRBV4-3 with TRBJ2-1, with 8 bases fitting TRBD1. This CDR3 contains 14 residues. In germline, CDR1 is LGHNA, CDR2 YSLEER. After removal of 1 base from V and 12 bases from J, the junction contained 8 bases not matched to a gene. DNA of the CDR3: TGCGCCAGCAGCCAAGGGGACAGGCCTTCTGGGCAGTTCTTC. Translating it yields CASSQGDRPSGQFF.

This sequence joins TRBV10-3 and TRBJ2-7; D remains ambiguous. The V gene's germline CDR1 is ENHRY and CDR2 SYGVKD. The CDR3 totals 15 residues. V lost 4 bases, J lost 1 base, and 14 bases lay in between. This CDR3 reads CAISGPHDKSYEQYF. CDR3 DNA sequence: TGTGCCATCAGTGGACCACATGACAAGTCCTACGAGCAGTACTTC.

The chain uses TRBV6-2 or TRBV6-3 and TRBJ1-2; TRBD1 matches 7 bases. V shed 6 bases, J shed 5 bases, and the junction held 6 bases outside the gene matches. This CDR3 is 13 amino acids long. CDR1 and CDR2 (germline): MNHEY, SVGEGT. The CDR3 sequence: CASSNRGIYGYTF. The CDR3 nucleotides are TGTGCCAGCAGCAACAGGGGAATATATGGCTACACCTTC.

V and J are TRBV7-2 and TRBJ2-7, with D perhaps TRBD1 (6 bases). Germline CDR1 is SGHTA and CDR2 is FQGNSA. With 2 bases removed from V and 7 bases from J, the gap between germline ends came to 12 bases. This CDR3 is 13 amino acids long. The CDR3 is CASSLSGTGEQYF. The CDR3 nucleotides read TGTGCCAGCAGCTTATCTGGTACAGGGGAGCAGTACTTC.

This rearrangement joins TRBV5-6 to TRBJ1-3, with unresolved D. The CDR3 has 13 residues. Germline V gene data show CDR1 as SGHDT and CDR2 as YYEEEE. Trimming cost V 6 bases and J 3 bases, with 10 bases left between them. The CDR3 region is CASTRSNGNTIYF. In DNA, the CDR3 is TGTGCCAGCACTAGGTCGAATGGAAACACCATATATTTT.

The chain employs TRBV5-1 and TRBJ2-2; D possibly corresponds to TRBD1 (6 bases). Deletions cut 4 bases from V and 3 bases from J, with 10 bases between. CDR1 and CDR2 (germline): SGHRS, YFSETQ. The CDR3 runs to 14 residues. The CDR3 sequence: CASSTGTYTGELFF. CDR3 nucleotides: TGCGCCAGCAGCACCGGGACATACACCGGGGAGCTGTTTTTT.

The chain couples TRBV20-1 to TRBJ1-1; no firm D call. The germline V and J ends were trimmed by 3 bases and 0 bases, with 5 bases remaining between them. This CDR3 comprises 12 residues. Germline lookup yields CDR1 DFQATT and CDR2 SNEGSKA (reference sequence). CDR3 sequence reads: CSASFVNTEAFF. CDR3 nucleotides: TGCAGTGCTAGTTTTGTGAACACTGAAGCTTTCTTT.

V and J are TRBV5-1 and TRBJ1-5; no firm D call. Trimming removed 1 base at V and 0 bases at J, with 8 bases between. Germline CDR1 is SGHRS and CDR2 is YFSETQ. The CDR3 sequence is 15 residues long. CDR3 sequence: CASSLNGNSNQPQHF. The CDR3 coding sequence is TGCGCCAGCAGCTTGAACGGAAATAGCAATCAGCCCCAGCATTTT.

The chain couples TRBV19 to TRBJ1-5; 11 nucleotides line up with TRBD1. Per germline, CDR1 LNHDA and CDR2 SQIVND (reference sequence). This CDR3 comprises 16 residues. V shed 2 bases, J shed 7 bases, and the junction held 7 bases outside the gene matches. The CDR3 here is CASSIRTGGAGQPQHF. In nucleotides, the CDR3 is TGTGCCAGTAGTATACGGACAGGGGGCGCAGGGCAGCCCCAGCATTTT.

The V gene is TRBV12-2, the J gene TRBJ2-5; the table's TRBD1 call for D was not verified on the DNA. TRBV12-2 represents a pseudogene. CDR3 length: 14 amino acids. The CDR3 spells CASRFWGRGETQYF. The CDR3 coding sequence is TGTGCAAGTCGCTTTTGGGGGCGCGGGGAGACCCAGTACTTC.

The rearrangement joins TRBV6-1 to TRBJ2-1; 8 nucleotides match TRBD2. CDR1 and CDR2 (germline): MNHNS, SASEGT. The CDR3 length is 16 residues. J gave up 6 bases and V 0 bases, and 7 bases lay outside the gene matches. For the CDR3, the DNA is TGTGCCAGCAGTGAAGCGGGGACTAGTCAGTCCAATGAGCAGTTCTTC. Residues: CASSEAGTSQSNEQFF.

The chain is built from TRBV10-3 and TRBJ1-5; D uncertain. Trimming pared 3 bases from V and 4 bases from J, leaving 7 bases between. The CDR3 totals 13 residues. CDR1 is ENHRY and CDR2 is SYGVKD in the germline V gene. This CDR3 is CAISDRENQPQHF. CDR3 nucleotides: TGTGCCATCAGTGACCGGGAAAATCAGCCCCAGCATTTT.

The rearrangement joins TRBV10-3 to TRBJ2-2, with 7 bases that match TRBD2. The V gene end was trimmed by 5 bases and the J gene end by 5 bases; junction bases not matched to a gene: 5. The CDR3 covers 14 residues. Germline V gene lookup returns CDR1 ENHRY and CDR2 SYGVKD. The CDR3 bases are TGTGCCATCAGTCGCCAGGGAGGGACCGGGGAGCTGTTTTTT. Its protein product is CAISRQGGTGELFF.

This chain uses TRBV6-6 with TRBJ1-2, with D maybe TRBD1 (6 bases). The length of the CDR3 is 15 residues. V was trimmed by 6 bases and J by 0 bases, leaving 14 bases between them. Germline V gives CDR1 MNHNY, CDR2 SVGAGI (reference sequence). Here the CDR3 reads CASSNPGHTNYGYTF. The DNA of the CDR3 is TGTGCCAGCAGCAACCCGGGACACACTAACTATGGCTACACCTTC.

This clone appeared once. The V call is TRBV5-1, the J call TRBJ2-7, with 8 bases lining up with TRBD1. Trimming removed 1 base from V and 5 bases from J; junction bases left unmatched: 5. CDR3 length equals 14 residues. Germline lookup yields CDR1 SGHRS and CDR2 YFSETQ. The DNA for the CDR3 is TGCGCCAGCAGCTTGTCACAGGGGGGCCACGAGCAGTACTTC. As protein: CASSLSQGGHEQYF.

The chain employs TRBV6-2 or TRBV6-3 and TRBJ1-5; 9 bases align to TRBD1. Trimming cost V 0 bases and J 1 base; bases outside gene matches: 16. Germline CDR1 and CDR2: MNHEY and SVGEGT. This CDR3 comprises 21 residues. DNA for the CDR3: TGTGCCAGCAGTTACTCGGACAGGGGAAGGCTTCCTGCGCGCAGCAATCAGCCCCAGCATTTT. It yields the protein CASSYSDRGRLPARSNQPQHF.

The chain joins TRBV2 to TRBJ1-6, with D perhaps TRBD1 (5 bases). The CDR3 covers 14 residues. Germline assignment: CDR1 SNHLY and CDR2 FYNNEI. With 7 bases removed from V and 5 bases from J, the gap between germline ends came to 12 bases. The CDR3 nucleotides are TGTGCCAGCATACCGGGACTAGATAATTCACCCCTCCACTTT. Protein: CASIPGLDNSPLHF. Full variable domain (rest looked up from reference TRBV2 and TRBJ1-6): EPEVTQTPSHQVTQMGQEVILRCVPISNHLYFYWYRQILGQKVEFLVSFYNNEISEKSEIFDDQFSVERPDGSNFTLKIRSTKLEDSAMYFCASIPGLDNSPLHFGNGTRLTVT.

The genes are TRBV5-6 and TRBJ2-2, with 10 bases identical to TRBD1. The CDR3 spans 16 residues. The junction had 7 bases not matched to a gene; V was cut back by 5 bases and J by 3 bases. Germline loops: CDR1 SGHDT, CDR2 YYEEEE. The CDR3 nucleotides read TGTGCCAGCAGTTATACCGGGACAGGGGACACCGGGGAGCTGTTTTTT. Translating it yields CASSYTGTGDTGELFF.

The V and J genes are TRBV18 and TRBJ1-5, with D possibly matching TRBD1 (6 bases). CDR1 KGHSH and CDR2 LQKENI come from the germline V gene. This CDR3 region has 14 residues. Trimming shortened V by 6 bases and J by 7 bases, and 16 bases separated the two germline ends. CDR3 in amino acids: CASSAVGAEQPQHF. The CDR3 DNA reads TGTGCCAGCTCGGCCGTGGGGGCAGAGCAGCCCCAGCATTTT.

The V call is TRBV10-3, the J call TRBJ1-2, with TRBD1 matching over 7 bases. The CDR3 covers 12 residues. Germline values: CDR1 ENHRY, CDR2 SYGVKD. Trimming cost V 7 bases and J 4 bases; bases outside gene matches: 3. Here the CDR3 reads CAIMGTVYGYTF. The DNA for the CDR3 is TGTGCCATCATGGGGACAGTCTATGGCTACACCTTC.

The chain joins TRBV5-1 to TRBJ1-1; TRBD1 is a possible D gene (6 bases). The ends were cut back, 4 bases at V and 0 bases at J, with 16 bases in the middle. The length of the CDR3 is 16 residues. Germline lookup yields CDR1 SGHRS and CDR2 YFSETQ. The CDR3 region is CASSRTGSPLNTEAFF. The CDR3 DNA is TGCGCCAGCAGCCGAACAGGGTCCCCATTGAACACTGAAGCTTTCTTT.

V gene TRBV19 combines with J gene TRBJ1-1; 7 bases align to TRBD1. The V gene's germline CDR1 is LNHDA and CDR2 SQIVND (reference sequence). The CDR3 is made up of 15 amino acids. J lost 0 bases, V lost 7 bases, and 8 bases had no gene match. CDR3 nucleotide sequence: TGTGCCAGTATAGGGGGCCAGAGTCTGAACACTGAAGCTTTCTTT. This gives the protein CASIGGQSLNTEAFF.

The V and J genes are TRBV28 and TRBJ2-7, with D hard to call. Looked up from germline, CDR1 is MDHEN and CDR2 is SYDVKM. The CDR3 contains 13 residues. V was cut by 5 bases and J by 1 base, with 9 bases left in between. The CDR3 here is CASSQDHSYEQYF. The CDR3 nucleotides are TGTGCCAGCAGTCAAGACCATTCCTACGAGCAGTACTTC.

The V gene is TRBV3-1 (or the pseudogene TRBV3-2), the J gene TRBJ1-5; D remains unclear. Germline assignment: CDR1 LGHDT and CDR2 YNNKEL (reference sequence). V gave up 4 bases and J gave up 3 bases, with 13 bases separating them. This CDR3 contains 15 residues. The CDR3 region is CASSPSGSSNQPQHF. The CDR3 nucleotides read TGTGCCAGCAGCCCCTCAGGCTCGTCCAATCAGCCCCAGCATTTT.

J is TRBJ1-2 and V is TRBV12-3 or TRBV12-4; TRBD1 might be the D (6 bases). The CDR3 has 12 amino acids. V dropped 4 bases and J dropped 4 bases, with 7 bases sitting between them. CDR3 nucleotides: TGTGCCAGCAGTTCAGGGGTCTATGGCTACACCTTC. Its protein is CASSSGVYGYTF.

The J gene is TRBJ2-1, the V gene TRBV5-1, with a weak D call TRBD2 (5 bases). V was trimmed by 2 bases and J by 0 bases, leaving 12 bases between them. Germline loops: CDR1 SGHRS, CDR2 YFSETQ. This CDR3 has 16 amino acids. CDR3 sequence reads: CASSLLGERSYNEQFF. The CDR3 nucleotides read TGCGCCAGCAGCTTACTCGGGGAGCGCTCCTACAATGAGCAGTTCTTC.

The sample holds one count of this clone. This chain's CDR3 is CASALYGANGNEQFF. The CDR3 nucleotides read TGTGCCAGCGCCCTTTATGGGGCGAATGGAAATGAGCAGTTCTTC. The chain is built from TRBV19 and TRBJ2-1; perhaps TRBD1 as D (5 bases). Trimming took off 9 bases at V and 7 bases at J, with 22 bases between the two ends. CDR1 is LNHDA and CDR2 is SQIVND in the germline V gene (reference sequence). The CDR3 totals 15 residues. Supplemented by reference TRBV19 and TRBJ2-1, the full variable domain reads DGGITQSPKYLFRKEGQNVTLSCEQNLNHDAMYWYRQDPGQGLRLIYYSQIVNDFQKGDIAEGYSVSREKKESFPLTVTSAQKNPTAFYLCASALYGANGNEQFFGPGTRLTVL.

The chain is built from TRBV28 and TRBJ2-7, with 8 bases that match TRBD1. Germline V CDR1 and CDR2: MDHEN, SYDVKM. J gave up 10 bases and V 3 bases, and 8 bases lay outside the gene matches. This CDR3 contains 13 residues. The CDR3 DNA reads as TGTGCCAGCAGTTTGGAGACAGGGGTCCTTCAGTACTTC. Its translation is CASSLETGVLQYF.